This is a list of T cell receptor beta chains from one sample in a study of T-cell memory formation after mild COVID-19. One entry per CDR3 protein results from TCRdb running MiXCR on the 5' RACE reads. The sample contains fewer than 150,000 distinct CDR3 sequences, 11% to 15% of which appear only once. The specimen was PBMCs or a T cell subset sorted from them (not recorded which). These receptors were taken from an adult woman who had mild COVID-19 (a few samples of this study predate the infection). Cell type and time point are not known. Each CDR3 is given with its conserved first and last residue. D genes are given only for firm matches. The listing skips clone size in some rows; elsewhere it reads once, few, many or a size class.

v_call	j_call	d_call	clone_size	cdr3_nt	cdr3_aa
TRBV7-8	TRBJ2-4	-	few	TGTGCCAGCAGACGGGACCTGGCGGACATTCAGTACTTC	CASRRDLADIQYF
TRBV9	TRBJ2-1	-	-	TGTGCCAGCAGCGGTGGGGACTTTTACAATGAGCAGTTCTTC	CASSGGDFYNEQFF
TRBV9	TRBJ2-7	-	-	TGTGCCAGCAGCGTAGGGGACACCTCCTACGAGCAGTACTTC	CASSVGDTSYEQYF
TRBV24-1	TRBJ2-7	-	few	TGTGCCACCAGTGAAAACAACTACGAGCAGTACTTC	CATSENNYEQYF
TRBV7-9	TRBJ1-2	-	few	TGTGCCAGCAGCTTAGCCACAGGACAGAGCTATGGCTACACCTTC	CASSLATGQSYGYTF
TRBV24-1	TRBJ2-1	-	few	TGTGCCACCAGCGATCGAGGGGGAGGGTCGGGGTTCATCAATGAGCAGTTCTTC	CATSDRGGGSGFINEQFF
TRBV6-5	TRBJ2-2	-	-	TGTGCCAGCAGTCTAGAAAGGACGGGGACCGGGGAGCTGTTTTTT	CASSLERTGTGELFF
TRBV5-1	TRBJ2-2	-	few	TGCGCCAGCAGCTTCGGGGCCGCCGGGGAGCTGTTTTTT	CASSFGAAGELFF
TRBV6-2/TRBV6-3	TRBJ2-7	-	few	TGTGCCAGCAGTTTCAAGTACTACGAGCAGTACTTC	CASSFKYYEQYF
TRBV18	TRBJ2-1	-	-	TGTGCCAGCTCAGACGAGAGCTCCTACAATGAGCAGTTCTTC	CASSDESSYNEQFF
TRBV4-3	TRBJ2-7	-	-	TGCGCCAGCAGCCAGGCTTTGGGGACCTACGAGCAGTACTTC	CASSQALGTYEQYF
TRBV7-8	TRBJ1-2	-	few	TGTGCCAGCAGCTTAGCGGGCCTTGACAGTAACTATGGCTACACCTTC	CASSLAGLDSNYGYTF
TRBV4-1	TRBJ2-7	-	few	TGCGCCAGCAGCCAAGACGCATCGGTTGACACCGGCGGATACGAGCAGTACTTC	CASSQDASVDTGGYEQYF
TRBV21-1	TRBJ2-5	-	once	TGTGCCAGCAGCAAAGTTGGTGGTAGCGGGAACCTTCAAGAGACCCAGTACTTC	CASSKVGGSGNLQETQYF
TRBV5-4	TRBJ2-7	TRBD2	few	TGTGCCAGCAGCGCGAACCCCCAGTCTAGCGGGATCCCCTACGAGCAGTACTTC	CASSANPQSSGIPYEQYF
TRBV11-3	TRBJ2-2	-	few	TGTGCCACCTCAGTGCACGGGGTGAACACCGGGGAGCTGTTTTTT	CATSVHGVNTGELFF